This TCR beta chain stems from a study of shared clonotypes between healthy human individuals (TCRdb year 2020). Looking at the study overall: The cohort included a few men and a couple of women between 18 and 49 years of age. For each donor, CD4 naive and CD4 memory were each given three plates, CD8 naive was given two plates, and CD8 memory was given one plate. Libraries were prepared and TCR repertoires were sequenced by different laboratories using diverse techniques, in order to increase sequencing depth and limit assay-specific biases. To estimate repertoire size and how much clonotypes are shared between individuals, the study performed deep sequencing of blood TCR repertoires from roughly five healthy adults. Per donor, leukapheresis produced somewhere between about 0.8 and 9.5 billion PBMCs. Study-level results and caveats: Because the study included only a small number of donors, the genetic and exposure-history diversity represented was limited. Sampling was limited to blood, and TCR repertoires in tissue likely differ from TCR repertoires in blood. Sharing across a few donors was observed for approximately 4.6% of naive CD4, over 3% of naive CD8, about 2.3% of memory CD4, and about 0.38% of memory CD8 clonotypes. Rarefaction of sorted-subset datasets indicated incomplete sequencing despite the large sequencing depth. Naive subsets generally had larger estimated clonotype richness than memory subsets did. Compared with non-shared clonotypes, the clonotypes found in all four sorted-subset donors had higher generation probabilities. Based on pairwise subsampling, the degree of clonotype sharing among donors was expected to be affected by sequencing depth.

Comment on this clone: This receptor's antigen is unknown. Base quality data are lacking; no much larger clone is found one base away.

The donors were healthy, HIV-negative adults who had no recently reported acute infections or vaccinations. Only Caucasian adults living in Nashville, Tennessee, USA were represented among the donors. Magnetic negative selection was used to enrich CD4+ T cells, after which naive cells were positively selected on CD45RA and the negative fraction became the memory subset. Blood was obtained by leukapheresis, after which PBMCs were separated by Ficoll-Histopaque density gradient centrifugation and cryopreserved in liquid nitrogen vapor phase. Analytical flow cytometry was used to check the purity and quantity of each magnetically sorted T cell population. Each sorted fraction had its genomic DNA isolated and then quantified by UV absorbance on a Nanodrop 2000c. Using the deep immunoSEQ assay, TCR CDR3 regions were amplified from genomic DNA by multiplex PCR. Extracted genomic DNA from each cell subset was spread evenly across all wells of several immunoSEQ 96-well plates, with each plate serving as a replicate. For sorted subsets, each replicate PCR was loaded with approximately 200 ng genomic DNA, equivalent to about 33,000 T cell genomes. Purified libraries were quantified with a Qubit 3.0 fluorometer, sized on a Bioanalyzer 2100, and re-quantified with the KAPA Library Quantification kit. Every immunoSEQ 96-well plate was sequenced on a separate single-read 150-cycle Illumina NextSeq 550 flow cell. Under the source paper's analysis protocol: The immunoSEQ output contained only junctional sequences without quality scores, so filtering could not match that applied to full-length reads. Sequences were annotated with PyIR, a Python wrapper for IgBLAST v1.9, using IMGT germline references to assign V/J genes and CDR3. Reads were filtered out if the reads had weak V/J assignments (E-value above 1e-6), no CDR3, stop codons, out-of-frame junctions, or ambiguous translated residues. V3J clonotypes were defined by identical inferred V gene, J gene, and CDR3 amino acid sequence. The percentage overlap between two repertoires was calculated by dividing the number of shared unique clonotypes by the size of the smaller repertoire. Three approaches were used to assess repertoire richness: RTK rarefaction, the Chao1 estimator, and Recon v2.1 estimates of unobserved clonotypes. Generation probabilities for all TCRbeta clonotypes obtained by the gDNA method from a handful of donors were computed using OLGA. Sourced from immuneACCESS, this table was stored by TCRdb with only in-frame sequences that have V and J called. A share of the clones is absent; for the studies checked, an unresolved V gene accounts for under half, and the remainder has no known explanation. The V and J calls and the clone size are those of that table, but D and trimming were determined from the DNA. For this sample there are more than 2 million clones; roughly 95% appear just once. The ten largest clones capture roughly 0.13% of the sample.

The V end loses 2 bases and the J end loses 7 bases, and a stretch of 9 bases separates them. The CDR1 and CDR2 encoded by the germline V gene (reference sequence) are MNHNY and SVGAGI. The cysteine opens and the phenylalanine closes a CDR3 of 12 amino acids. Only the CDR3 portion is preserved as DNA: 36 bases, with reading frame beginning at the first base. The sequence came from a man between 18 and 29 years old in good health. Sequencing input: naive CD4+ T cells sorted from blood. The cell subset or site label of this sample denotes: CD45RA+ positively selected. The chain links TRBV6-6 with TRBJ2-7, with the D gene not clear enough to name. The sequence in DNA is TGTGCCAGCAGTTACGGACCGAGGGAGCAGTACTTC. Protein translation: CASSYGPREQYF.